Reported below is one T cell receptor beta chain. What this receptor recognizes is not known. One end of the junction does not line up with germline, which may come from a read error. These data originate in a study of blood T cell repertoires in COVID-19 (dated by TCRdb to the early 2020s). About the study as a whole: Collaborator samples came from the United States, Italy and Spain and covered acute and convalescent phases of COVID-19. The prospective study material was composed of cDNA or gDNA derived from T cells, B-cell-depleted T cells, or PBMCs. Subjects who had been exposed to COVID-19, were actively infected with it, or had recovered from it provided the deeply sampled blood TCRbeta repertoires that made up the dataset. The repertoires were made available in a free public database intended to serve as a resource for research on the immune response to SARS-CoV-2. The samples were drawn from two sources: the first 160 participants of the ongoing ImmuneRACE study, and approximately 1,300 subjects contributed by 6 global collaborators. A de-identified subject ID, COVID-19 status, age in years and sex were almost always included in the sample metadata. Where available, HLA class I and class II types were taken from metadata supplied by the sample provider and were not determined by assay-based typing. The paper as a whole reports these results and caveats: The quantity of clinical and demographic metadata differed by source and by participant and was supplied without curation.

One collaborating source in Seattle enrolled patients during active infection and followed them longitudinally through the course of disease. Each collaborating institution followed its own protocols to collect whole blood in K2EDTA tubes. For TCRbeta analysis, collaborator samples were shipped as frozen whole blood, as isolated PBMCs, or as DNA extracted from either sample type. CDR1 SSHAT and CDR2 FNYEAQ were looked up in the germline V gene (reference sequence). From its cysteine to its phenylalanine, the CDR3 spans 13 amino acids. The kept DNA is CDR3 alone, 39 bases in frame from the first base. TCRbeta CDR3 regions were amplified from genomic DNA using the immunoSEQ Assay, a bias-controlled multiplex PCR. Per the authors' processing: The number of nucleated cells in each sample was estimated by amplification of reference gene primers within the assay. To quantify the absolute abundance of each unique TCRbeta CDR3 rearrangement, sequence reads were collapsed and filtered. For each sample, productive Simpson clonality was calculated as the square root of Simpson's diversity index across productive rearrangements. TCRdb took this table from immuneACCESS and kept in-frame rearrangements with V and J called. Such tables lack part of the clones; where checked against another copy, unresolved V genes explain under half of the gap, and the rest is unexplained. The V and J calls and clone size come from that table; D and trimming were worked out from the DNA. In all, the sample holds around 230,000 clones, and about 82% of those were seen once. The ten largest clones represent 5.1% of the sample.

The chain couples TRBV7-7 to TRBJ2-7, and 9 bases in between align with TRBD1. The specimen sequenced was peripheral blood. This TCR was sampled from a man in his forties or fifties with COVID-19, enrolled during active disease. The bases are TGTGCTAGCAGCTTACAGGGGGCAGGGGAGCAGTACTTC. Its protein is CASSLQGAGEQYF.